Listed below are T cell receptor beta chains from one sample, sequenced in a study of T cells after yellow fever vaccination. TCRdb passed the 5' RACE reads through MiXCR, listing each CDR3 protein once. The repertoire holds just under 600,000 distinct CDR3 sequences, with approximately 13% as singletons. Sample: PBMCs, taken on the day of the yellow fever booster vaccination. These receptors were obtained from a man aged 25 to 45 who received the YFV17D yellow fever vaccine. Each CDR3 is given with its conserved first and last residue. Fields, in order: V gene, CDR3 protein.

TRBV14 | CASSQGPSVFF
TRBV10-3 | CAISDRGGSASYEQYF
TRBV19 | CASSPSVRNTIYF
TRBV27 | CASSLSNRVMNTEAFF
TRBV6-5 | CASSYQPSDRQYF
TRBV7-2 | CASTEFGPGQPQHF
TRBV18 | CASSLGDLAGASDTQYF
TRBV3-1 | CASSPAGTSGSYEQYF
TRBV15 | CATSFDGDNQPQHF
TRBV11-2 | CASSLDVWEGRTGELFF
TRBV20-1 | CSANTGTGLYEQYF
TRBV6-2/TRBV6-3 | CASSYEAGGAEQYF
TRBV14 | CASSQGLAPTYNEQFF
TRBV13 | CASSLLGAGTNEKLFF
TRBV7-9 | CASSLESNTEAFF
TRBV11-2 | CASSSTGGWNTGELFF
TRBV6-1 | CASQGLGPRSAGAGHEQFF
TRBV12-3/TRBV12-4 | CASSSTVGTQYF
TRBV18 | CASSPVNAQETQYF
TRBV7-2 | CASSLQLREQYF
TRBV18 | CASSPRPRTERRNEQFF
TRBV5-1 | CASSSRFQDLTGEQYF
TRBV10-3 | CAISELREAADTQYF
TRBV7-2 | CASSSQGSNEKLFF
TRBV2 | CASSVGRVNEQYF
TRBV7-2 | CASSPPPAGAYNEQFF
TRBV20-1 | CSARDRTSGRYNEQFF
TRBV6-5 | CASSYGAGPYEQYF
TRBV5-1 | CASRDVTNTGELFF
TRBV18 | CASSPPETGRDTQYF
TRBV12-3/TRBV12-4 | CASSLGQVKAYEQYF
TRBV3-1 | CASSILAGEEQFF
TRBV15 | CATSRKPGRAEQFF
TRBV12-3/TRBV12-4 | CASSLEEREDYNEQFF
TRBV5-1 | CASSPIGTGEANSGANVLTF
TRBV6-2/TRBV6-3 | CASSYLGPDTEAFF
TRBV7-2 | CASSKTSGSIGEQFF
TRBV18 | CASSQGDRNQPQHF
TRBV6-2/TRBV6-3 | CASRTSVYEQYF
TRBV9 | CASSRGVVPTSGSYEQYF
TRBV5-1 | CASSLGDNSGNTIYF
TRBV20-1 | CSAYSRGAVSYNEQFF
TRBV7-2 | CASSFDLETQYF
TRBV7-2 | CASSSYWGEGGELFF
TRBV11-2 | CASSLVVGRASWDTDTQYF
TRBV5-1 | CASSLGGLADYNEQFF
TRBV18 | CASSLSTPRSGEQYF
TRBV19 | CASRRFGTDTQYF
TRBV2 | CASSEVGTSIYEQYF
TRBV19 | CASSISGTGFGNTIYF
TRBV7-9 | CASSLRALQGAFF
TRBV19 | CASTPGRINSPLHF